This T cell receptor beta chain was captured by sequencing in a study of beta chain features in type 1 diabetes. General study results and limits: PCR might pick shorter templates more often, in the same way for patients and controls.

The CDR3 extends over 14 amino acids. Germline CDR1 reads SGDLS; CDR2 reads YYNGEE. V trimming: 0 bases; J trimming: 5 bases; junction bases outside the gene matches: 0. About this clone: Its specificity is unknown.

CD45RO/CCR7/CD25/CD127/CD95/CD27 staining was used to isolate CD4+ naive, central memory, regulatory and stem cell-like memory cells by sorting. The investigators reverse transcribed all of the isolated RNA, so they sequenced expressed TCRB transcripts. About 4 million reads per sample were averaged for naive, central memory and regulatory samples. Assay used: immunoSEQ multiplex PCR; TCRdb lists only in-frame clones, some missing. In the table there are hundreds of thousands of clones, over 10% of which are singletons. Input material: naive CD4+ T cells from blood. This TCR was recovered from a man younger than 35 in good health. This chain uses TRBV9 with TRBJ2-3; 10 bases align to TRBD2. The CDR3 region is CASSVGLAGDTQYF. DNA for the CDR3: TGTGCCAGCAGCGTAGGACTAGCGGGAGATACGCAGTATTTT.